This TCR beta chain was observed in a study of blood T cell repertoires in COVID-19. Study-level information: Sites in the United States, Italy and Spain provided acute and convalescent COVID-19 samples. Sample material is recorded as cDNA or gDNA derived from T cells, B-cell-depleted T cells, or PBMCs.

The ends were cut back, 2 bases at V and 5 bases at J, with 16 bases in the middle. Germline V gene data show CDR1 as SNHLY and CDR2 as FYNNEI. The CDR3 is 17 residues long. TCRdb's copy holds only in-frame clones and misses some; the assay was immunoSEQ multiplex PCR. This sample has around 68,000 clones; about nine tenths occur once, and the top ten carry 5.5% to 8%. The chain links TRBV2 to TRBJ1-6, with D possibly matching TRBD1 (5 bases). The sequence came from a man aged 50 or older with active COVID-19. Material for sequencing was peripheral blood. This CDR3 reads CASSEPGASRDNSPLHF. For the CDR3, the DNA is TGTGCCAGCAGTGAACCTGGGGCGAGTAGGGATAATTCACCCCTCCACTTT.